The rows below give T cell receptor beta chains drawn from one sample of a study of blood T cell repertoires in COVID-19. This table comes from immunoSEQ multiplex PCR, and its TCRdb copy is limited to in-frame clones, with some not included. This table holds approximately 170,000 clones, roughly 84% found once. Sequences were obtained from peripheral blood. These receptors originate from a man aged 80 or over with COVID-19, enrolled during active disease. Each CDR3 is given with its conserved first and last residue. A D gene is named only where the DNA matches it firmly. Part of the rows lack a size; the others show once, few, many or a class for expanded clones.

DNA,CDR3,D,J,size,V
TGTGCCAGCAGCGCGCTTACCGGGACTGCTGGAAACACCATATATTTT,CASSALTGTAGNTIYF,.,TRBJ1-3,.,TRBV9
TGTGCCAGCAGCGTAGATGGGTTGGGCAGATATGGCTACACCTTC,CASSVDGLGRYGYTF,.,TRBJ1-2,.,TRBV9
TGTGCCAGCAGTGAACAAGGGGGCGGGAACACCATATATTTT,CASSEQGGGNTIYF,TRBD1,TRBJ1-3,.,TRBV2
TGTGCCAGCTCACCAAGGACAGGGATGGTCTATGGCTACACCTTC,CASSPRTGMVYGYTF,TRBD1,TRBJ1-2,.,TRBV18
TGTGCCAGCAGCTTGTCACCGGGAGAGACCCAGTACTTC,CASSLSPGETQYF,.,TRBJ2-5,.,TRBV7-9
TGTGCCACCAGCAGAGATTTGCGGGACACTGAAGCTTTCTTT,CATSRDLRDTEAFF,.,TRBJ1-1,.,TRBV15
TGTGCCAGCAGCCTCGGACAGTCCCAAGAGACCCAGTACTTC,CASSLGQSQETQYF,.,TRBJ2-5,once,TRBV4-2
TGTGCCAGCAGCTTTGGGTTGGAGGTGCGGGGGGTCACCTACGAGCAGTACTTC,CASSFGLEVRGVTYEQYF,TRBD2,TRBJ2-7,once,TRBV11-3
TGTGCCAGCAGTGACCCCGGGGATCGTGGCTACACCTTC,CASSDPGDRGYTF,.,TRBJ1-2,once,TRBV2
TGTGCCAGCAGCTCCAGACAGGGAGGAGGAGAAAAACTGTTTTTT,CASSSRQGGGEKLFF,TRBD1,TRBJ1-4,.,TRBV7-2
TGTGCCAGTACTCTCCGGTCGACAGGGGACAATCAGCCCCAGCATTTT,CASTLRSTGDNQPQHF,TRBD1,TRBJ1-5,.,TRBV19
TGTGCCAGCAGTCCCTCGACAGGGGGATGGTATGGCTACACCTTC,CASSPSTGGWYGYTF,TRBD1,TRBJ1-2,.,TRBV6-5
TGTGCCAGCAGTCGGGACAGTTGGTCTACTGAAGCTTTCTTT,CASSRDSWSTEAFF,TRBD1,TRBJ1-1,.,TRBV2
TGTGCCATCCGACCCGGGACAGGAGAATTTGGCTACACCTTC,CAIRPGTGEFGYTF,TRBD1,TRBJ1-2,.,TRBV10-3
TGTGCCAGCAGGGCGGGGAATGAGCAGTTCTTC,CASRAGNEQFF,.,TRBJ2-1,.,TRBV11-3
TGCGCCAGCAGCTTGGAGCTAGCGGTGGACAATGAGCAGTTCTTC,CASSLELAVDNEQFF,TRBD2,TRBJ2-1,.,TRBV5-1
TGTGCCAGCAGCTTAGATGGTCAGAACTCACCCCTCCACTTT,CASSLDGQNSPLHF,.,TRBJ1-6,.,TRBV11-3
TGTGCCAGCTCACCAGAAGGGGGCATGAGCAATCAGCCCCAGCATTTT,CASSPEGGMSNQPQHF,TRBD1,TRBJ1-5,.,TRBV18
TGTGCCAGCAGTTTATGGACAGGGAGCAATCAGCCCCAGCATTTT,CASSLWTGSNQPQHF,TRBD1,TRBJ1-5,.,TRBV27
TGTGCCAGCAGCTTGCTGAACTATGGCTACACCTTC,CASSLLNYGYTF,.,TRBJ1-2,few,TRBV5-6
TGCGCCAGCAGCTTGGCCGTAGGGGGATCTGGCTACACCTTC,CASSLAVGGSGYTF,.,TRBJ1-2,.,TRBV5-1
TGTGCCAGCAGTGATATGACAGGGTCTGAGCAGTTCTTC,CASSDMTGSEQFF,TRBD1,TRBJ2-1,.,TRBV6-1
TGTGCCATCAGTCAGAGGGAAGAGCAGTTCTTC,CAISQREEQFF,.,TRBJ2-1,.,TRBV10-3
TGTGCCAGCAGCTTAGGGGGGGACAGAAGGATTCAGCCCCAGCATTTT,CASSLGGDRRIQPQHF,TRBD1,TRBJ1-5,.,TRBV7-8
TGCGCCAGCAGCCCCCTAGCGGGGGGGTTTAGCTCCTACAATGAGCAGTTCTTC,CASSPLAGGFSSYNEQFF,TRBD2,TRBJ2-1,.,TRBV4-1
TGTGCCAGCAGTTTTACGGGGGGCGCCGGTCAGCCCCAGCATTTT,CASSFTGGAGQPQHF,.,TRBJ1-5,.,TRBV7-9
TGTGCCAGCAGCTTAACAAGCTCTGGAAACACCATATATTTT,CASSLTSSGNTIYF,.,TRBJ1-3,.,TRBV11-2
TGTGCCAGCAGTTACCTAAGGGGGCAGTTGAACACTGAAGCTTTCTTT,CASSYLRGQLNTEAFF,TRBD1,TRBJ1-1,.,TRBV6-2/TRBV6-3
TGTGCCAGCAGTTTATCCCTCGATCAGCCCCAGCATTTT,CASSLSLDQPQHF,.,TRBJ1-5,.,TRBV27
TGTGCCAGCAGCTCTACTAACAGGGGGCAAGGCTACACCTTC,CASSSTNRGQGYTF,TRBD1,TRBJ1-2,once,TRBV7-2
TGTGCCAGCAGTGAAGCGCTCAGGACAGCAGACTATGGCTACACCTTC,CASSEALRTADYGYTF,.,TRBJ1-2,few,TRBV2
TGTGCCAGCAGTTTAGTCACAGCATACCAAGAGACCCAGTACTTC,CASSLVTAYQETQYF,.,TRBJ2-5,.,TRBV28
TGTGCCAGCAGCGTAGAGGGGTCCTACAATGAGCAGTTCTTC,CASSVEGSYNEQFF,.,TRBJ2-1,.,TRBV9
TGTGCCAGCAGTCCCGTGACAGGGGGCTTGGAGCCCCAGCATTTT,CASSPVTGGLEPQHF,TRBD1,TRBJ1-5,.,TRBV28
TGTGCCAGCAGCTTGGCCCAGCGCGGGGATACGCAGTATTTT,CASSLAQRGDTQYF,.,TRBJ2-3,.,TRBV5-4
TGTGCCAGCAGCGCCCGGGACAGGAAATTTTATGGCTACACCTTC,CASSARDRKFYGYTF,TRBD1,TRBJ1-2,.,TRBV5-4
TGCGCCAGCAGCCTTGCGGCGGGGGACTCCTACGAGCAGTACTTC,CASSLAAGDSYEQYF,TRBD2,TRBJ2-7,.,TRBV5-1
TGTGCCAGCAGCTTCAATGCCTACGAGCAGTACTTC,CASSFNAYEQYF,.,TRBJ2-7,.,TRBV12-1
TGTGCCAGCAGTGAATGGCCTTCAGGAGGTGAAAAACTGTTTTTT,CASSEWPSGGEKLFF,.,TRBJ1-4,.,TRBV2
TGTGCCAGCGGAACACGGGAAGATACGCAGTATTTT,CASGTREDTQYF,.,TRBJ2-3,.,TRBV4-2
TGTGCCAGCAGCCCCAGGGGGTACGTTCAGCCCCAGCATTTT,CASSPRGYVQPQHF,TRBD1,TRBJ1-5,.,TRBV5-6
TGCGCCAGCAGCTTGGCCCCGGCAGGTCAGAACACTGAAGCTTTCTTT,CASSLAPAGQNTEAFF,.,TRBJ1-1,few,TRBV5-1
TGTGCCAGCTCACCACCAGGCAGGGTATCTGGCTACACCTTC,CASSPPGRVSGYTF,.,TRBJ1-2,once,TRBV18
TGTGCCAGCAGCCTATCCGGGACACCGTCCCAGCATTTT,CASSLSGTPSQHF,.,TRBJ1-5,.,TRBV6-5
TGTGCCAGTAGTATAGTACGGGACAGGACCTATGGCTACACCTTC,CASSIVRDRTYGYTF,TRBD1,TRBJ1-2,.,TRBV19
TGTGCCACTTCCGAGGGAAACTATGGCTACACCTTC,CATSEGNYGYTF,.,TRBJ1-2,few,TRBV6-6
TGTGCCAGCTCCGTTCGGGAGGGGGACGAGCAGTACTTC,CASSVREGDEQYF,TRBD2,TRBJ2-7,.,TRBV13
TGCGCCAGCAGCCAAGAAGCGACAGGGCTAGGCTACACCTTC,CASSQEATGLGYTF,TRBD1,TRBJ1-2,.,TRBV4-1
TGTGCCAGCAGTTCCGCGGGGGGGCTTGGTGAAGAGACCCAGTACTTC,CASSSAGGLGEETQYF,TRBD2,TRBJ2-5,.,TRBV28